This entry lists 5 T cell receptor beta chains sequenced from one sample in a study of tumor-infiltrating lymphocytes in primary liver carcinoma. Synthesis of TCR beta cDNA was carried out from around 540 ng total RNA with a constant-region primer. Three nested multiplex PCR rounds, a slightly modified ARM-PCR, produced the libraries for TCR beta. The opening two PCR rounds, about 10 cycles each, paired TRBV1-TRBV30 forward primers with a C-beta reverse primer. TCRdb ran MiXCR on the multiplex PCR reads and lists one entry per CDR3 protein. The sample shows some 320,000 distinct CDR3 sequences, about 62% of them seen only once. Germline DNA was also extracted, while the blood RNA originated from unsorted whole blood. The sample was peripheral blood. These receptors were taken from a man in his forties with primary liver carcinoma and hepatitis B virus infection.

The CDR3 sequence is CASGGRGQGANVLTF. CDR3 coding DNA: TGTGCCAGTGGGGGAAGGGGGCAAGGGGCCAACGTCCTGACTTTC. J is TRBJ2-6 and V is TRBV2, with 7 nucleotides matching TRBD1. V shed 9 bases, J shed 4 bases, and the junction held 9 bases outside the gene matches. The CDR3 is made up of 15 amino acids. From germline, CDR1 is SNHLY and CDR2 FYNNEI.

The V and J genes are TRBV2 and TRBJ1-5, with a possible D match to TRBD1 (5 bases). V lost 5 bases, J lost 4 bases, and 9 bases lay in between. The CDR3 is made up of 13 amino acids. Germline loops: CDR1 SNHLY, CDR2 FYNNEI. CDR3 nucleotide sequence: TGTGCCAGCAGTTGTGGGGGTAATCAGCCCCAGCATTTT. Translated: CASSCGGNQPQHF. Combining the CDR3 with reference TRBV2 and TRBJ1-5 gives the whole variable domain EPEVTQTPSHQVTQMGQEVILRCVPISNHLYFYWYRQILGQKVEFLVSFYNNEISEKSEIFDDQFSVERPDGSNFTLKIRSTKLEDSAMYFCASSCGGNQPQHFGDGTRLSIL.

Concerning this clonotype itself: A read error may produce the germline difference seen at one junction end. The chain combines TRBV5-4 with TRBJ2-1; 7 bases align to TRBD2. This CDR3 region has 16 residues. CDR1 and CDR2 (germline): SGHNT, YYREEE (reference sequence). In DNA, the CDR3 is TGTGTCAGCAGCTTGGCCGGCGGGAGCTCTAGGAGTGAGCAGTTCTTC. Amino acid sequence: CVSSLAGGSSRSEQFF. The full variable domain, its missing parts supplied by reference TRBV5-4 and TRBJ2-1, is ETGVTQSPTHLIKTRGQQVTLRCSSQSGHNTVSWYQQALGQGPQFIFQYYREEENGRGNFPPRFSGLQFPNYSSELNVNALELDDSALYLCVSSLAGGSSRSEQFFGPGTRLTVL.

V usage is TRBV7-9 and J usage is TRBJ2-7; 10 positions agree with TRBD2. The CDR3 sequence is 15 residues long. From germline, CDR1 is SEHNR and CDR2 FQNEAQ (reference sequence). V trimming: 4 bases; J trimming: 2 bases; junction bases outside the gene matches: 5. Here the CDR3 reads CASSSTSGDPYEQYF. The CDR3 bases are TGTGCCAGCAGCTCTACTAGCGGGGACCCCTACGAGCAGTACTTC.

This rearrangement joins TRBV2 to TRBJ2-7; 8 bases match TRBD2. Per the germline V gene, CDR1 is SNHLY and CDR2 is FYNNEI. This CDR3 contains 14 residues. V dropped 2 bases and J dropped 7; count of bases not matched to a gene: 7. The CDR3 DNA reads as TGTGCCAGCAGTGAAACAGCGGGGGCGGGGGAGCAGTACTTC. It encodes CASSETAGAGEQYF. Supplemented by reference TRBV2 and TRBJ2-7, the full variable domain reads EPEVTQTPSHQVTQMGQEVILRCVPISNHLYFYWYRQILGQKVEFLVSFYNNEISEKSEIFDDQFSVERPDGSNFTLKIRSTKLEDSAMYFCASSETAGAGEQYFGPGTRLTVT.